What follows is one T cell receptor beta chain and its context. This CDR3 has 14 residues. The V gene lost 4 bases and the J gene lost 7 bases, with 12 bases spanning the gap. Germline V gene data show CDR1 as SGHNT and CDR2 as YYREEE (reference sequence). TCRbeta library preparation incorporated unique molecular identifiers. MiXCR, applied by TCRdb to the PCR reads, yields one record per CDR3 protein. Of about 18,000 distinct CDR3 sequences listed, approximately 5.2% are singletons. The data were obtained in a study of T-cell reconstitution after alpha-beta-depleted transplantation in children. The chain couples TRBV5-4 to TRBJ1-6, with unresolved D. This specimen was PBMCs, taken before TCRalphabeta/CD19-depleted stem cell transplant. This sequence originates from a boy younger than 18 with acute lymphoblastic leukemia, due to receive a stem cell transplant. The CDR3 DNA reads as TGTGCCAGCAGCACTCCCGAGTCAAATTCACCCCTCCACTTT. Protein sequence: CASSTPESNSPLHF.